Sequencing of this T cell receptor beta chain was carried out in a study of OX40 agonist ivuxolimab in advanced cancers. Study background: Hepatocellular carcinoma, melanoma, renal cell or head and neck cancer occurred in dose-escalation patients. Earlier anti-PD-1, anti-PD-L1 or anti-CTLA-4 therapy was permitted; 30% to 50% had received some.

Germline assignment: CDR1 MNHNS and CDR2 SASEGT. The CDR3 has 15 amino acids. With 7 bases clipped from V and 1 base from J, the junction kept 7 bases outside the gene matches. The assay was immunoSEQ multiplex PCR, and TCRdb's table has in-frame clones only and misses some. The sample consists of about 92,000 clones, roughly 90% of them appearing once. The TCR sequence derives from an adult with an advanced solid tumor such as melanoma, head and neck, liver or kidney cancer. The chain couples TRBV6-1 to TRBJ2-3; 8 bases line up with TRBD2. The material was CD4+ or CD8+ T cells sorted from blood, obtained in a trial of the OX40 agonist ivuxolimab. This CDR3 is CASNTRLARTDTQYF. CDR3 bases: TGTGCCAGCAATACCCGACTAGCGCGCACAGATACGCAGTATTTT.